These 5 T cell receptor beta chains share one sample of origin, sequenced in a study of CD8+ T cells in alopecia areata. The treatment here: oral pan-JAK inhibitor, 5-10 mg twice daily. cDNA reverse transcribed from extracted RNA served as the sequencing template. Here immunoSEQ multiplex PCR was the method, and the copy in TCRdb shows in-frame clones only, minus some. The repertoire holds some 130,000 clones, with 54% as singletons. Sequences were derived from CD8+ T cells sorted from blood, sampled at week 4, from a patient treated with tofacitinib. The receptors originated from a human donor with alopecia areata.

V is TRBV30 and J is TRBJ2-2; D call uncertain. Germline CDR1 reads GTSNPN; CDR2 reads SVGIG (reference sequence). The CDR3 has 14 amino acids. With 2 bases removed from V and 4 bases from J, the gap between germline ends came to 11 bases. Here the CDR3 reads CAWSPRPGTGELFF. CDR3 nucleotide sequence: TGTGCCTGGAGTCCCCGGCCGGGCACCGGGGAGCTGTTTTTT.

This chain uses TRBV25-1 with TRBJ2-1; D not resolved. Per germline, CDR1 MGHDK and CDR2 SYGVNS. The CDR3 length is 16 residues. Trimming cost V 0 bases and J 5 bases, with 14 bases left between them. CDR3 in amino acids: CASSEYLAEKDNEQFF. The CDR3 DNA follows: TGTGCCAGCAGTGAATATCTGGCGGAGAAGGACAATGAGCAGTTCTTC.

V usage is TRBV5-1 and J usage is TRBJ2-1; D is perhaps TRBD2 (5 bases). The V gene's germline CDR1 is SGHRS and CDR2 YFSETQ. The length of the CDR3 is 11 residues. Trimming took 4 bases from V and 10 from J, leaving 9 bases between them. The CDR3 DNA reads as TGCGCCAGCAGCAAGGACTGGGAGCAGTTCTTC. This codes for CASSKDWEQFF.

This chain connects TRBV18 to TRBJ2-2, with D possibly TRBD2 on 7 matching bases. Trimming took off 3 bases at V and 3 bases at J, with 17 bases between the two ends. Looked up from germline, CDR1 is KGHSH and CDR2 is LQKENI. This CDR3 region has 17 residues. As DNA, the CDR3 is TGTGCCAGCTCACCCACCTGGGGGGGCGATCACACCGGGGAGCTGTTTTTT. Translated: CASSPTWGGDHTGELFF.

J is TRBJ2-1 and V is TRBV7-9; 13 nucleotides align to TRBD2. V gave up 5 bases and J gave up 5 bases; unmatched junction bases: 9. Germline V gene lookup returns CDR1 SEHNR and CDR2 FQNEAQ (reference sequence). The CDR3 spans 17 residues. CDR3 loop: CASSPKTSGGSDNEQFF. CDR3 bases: TGTGCCAGCAGCCCCAAGACTAGCGGGGGGTCTGACAATGAGCAGTTCTTC.